This section outlines one TCR beta chain sequence together with its context. The antigen is undetermined. Assay used: immunoSEQ multiplex PCR; TCRdb lists only in-frame clones, some missing. The sample holds about 24,000 clones; roughly nine tenths are singletons and the top ten take almost 0.55%. The time point denotes: newly diagnosed, previously untreated cHL patient sample. By magnetic negative selection, CD4+ T cells were purified from thawed PBMCs. This sample was included in a study of PD-1 blockade in classical Hodgkin lymphoma. Overall study findings and caveats: According to reports, newly diagnosed patients had lower baseline TCR diversity than healthy donors, and relapsed/refractory patients had lower baseline TCR diversity still. There remain no defined causes for the repertoire differences, which possibly reflect disease activity or prior therapy.

The CDR3 is 15 residues long. The V gene end was trimmed by 0 bases and the J gene end by 2 bases; junction bases not matched to a gene: 4. The germline V gene encodes CDR1 SGHDT and CDR2 YYEEEE. This chain links TRBV5-6 with TRBJ2-5, with TRBD1 matching over 7 bases. The specimen sequenced was CD4+ T cells from blood. This receptor was obtained from a human donor with classical Hodgkin lymphoma. The CDR3 here is CASSLEDRRQETQYF. In DNA form, the CDR3 reads TGTGCCAGCAGCTTGGAGGACAGGCGACAAGAGACCCAGTACTTC. The whole variable domain, remainder taken from reference TRBV5-6 and TRBJ2-5, is DAGVTQSPTHLIKTRGQQVTLRCSPKSGHDTVSWYQQALGQGPQFIFQYYEEEERQRGNFPDRFSGHQFPNYSSELNVNALLLGDSALYLCASSLEDRRQETQYFGPGTRLLVL.